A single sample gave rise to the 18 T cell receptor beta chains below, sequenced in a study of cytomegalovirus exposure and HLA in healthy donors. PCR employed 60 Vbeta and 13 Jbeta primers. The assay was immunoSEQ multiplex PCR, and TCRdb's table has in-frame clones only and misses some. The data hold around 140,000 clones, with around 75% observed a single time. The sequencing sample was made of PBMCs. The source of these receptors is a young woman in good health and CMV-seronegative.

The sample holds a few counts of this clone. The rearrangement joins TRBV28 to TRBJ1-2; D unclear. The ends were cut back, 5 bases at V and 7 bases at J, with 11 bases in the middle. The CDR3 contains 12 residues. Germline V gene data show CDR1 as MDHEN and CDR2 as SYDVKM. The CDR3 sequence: CASSQTEGGYTF. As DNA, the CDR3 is TGTGCCAGCAGTCAAACAGAGGGTGGCTACACCTTC.

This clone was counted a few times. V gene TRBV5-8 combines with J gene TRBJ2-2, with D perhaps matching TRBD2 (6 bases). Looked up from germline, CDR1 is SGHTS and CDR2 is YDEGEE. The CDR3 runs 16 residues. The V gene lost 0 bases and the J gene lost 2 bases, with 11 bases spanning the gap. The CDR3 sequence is CASSLVGGANTGELFF. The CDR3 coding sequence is TGTGCCAGCAGCTTGGTTGGCGGGGCTAACACCGGGGAGCTGTTTTTT.

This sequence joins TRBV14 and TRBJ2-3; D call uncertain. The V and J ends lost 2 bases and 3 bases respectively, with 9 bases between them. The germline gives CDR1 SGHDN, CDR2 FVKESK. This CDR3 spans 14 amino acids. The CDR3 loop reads CASSQSLGTDTQYF. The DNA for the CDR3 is TGTGCCAGCAGCCAATCACTCGGTACAGATACGCAGTATTTT.

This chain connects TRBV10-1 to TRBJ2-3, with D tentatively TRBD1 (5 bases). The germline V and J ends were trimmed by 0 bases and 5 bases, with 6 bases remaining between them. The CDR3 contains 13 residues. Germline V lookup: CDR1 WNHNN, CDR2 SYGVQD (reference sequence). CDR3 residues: CASSESRGDTQYF. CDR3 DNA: TGCGCCAGCAGTGAGTCTAGGGGAGATACGCAGTATTTT.

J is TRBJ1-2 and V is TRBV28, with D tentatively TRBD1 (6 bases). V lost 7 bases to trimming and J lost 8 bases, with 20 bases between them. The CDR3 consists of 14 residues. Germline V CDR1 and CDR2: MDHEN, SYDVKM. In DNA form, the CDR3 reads TGTGCCAGCACCCCACGGGGGGGCTCAAGAGGCTACACCTTC. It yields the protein CASTPRGGSRGYTF.

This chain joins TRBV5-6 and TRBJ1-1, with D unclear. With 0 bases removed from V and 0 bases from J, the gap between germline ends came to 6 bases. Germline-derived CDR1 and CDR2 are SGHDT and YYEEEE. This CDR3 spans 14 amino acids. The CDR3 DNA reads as TGTGCCAGCAGCTTGGGGCTTATGAACACTGAAGCTTTCTTT. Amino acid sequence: CASSLGLMNTEAFF.

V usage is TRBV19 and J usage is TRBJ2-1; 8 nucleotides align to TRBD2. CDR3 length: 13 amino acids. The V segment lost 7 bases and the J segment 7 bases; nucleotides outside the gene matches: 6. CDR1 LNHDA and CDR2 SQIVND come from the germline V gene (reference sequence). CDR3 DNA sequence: TGTGCCAGTAATTATGGACTAGCTAATGAGCAGTTCTTC. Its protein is CASNYGLANEQFF.

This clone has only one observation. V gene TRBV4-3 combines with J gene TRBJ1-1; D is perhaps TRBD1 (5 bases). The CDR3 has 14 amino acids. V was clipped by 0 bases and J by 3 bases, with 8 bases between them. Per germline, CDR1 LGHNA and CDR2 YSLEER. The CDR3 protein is CASSQDRAYTEAFF. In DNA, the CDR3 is TGCGCCAGCAGCCAAGACAGGGCGTACACTGAAGCTTTCTTT.

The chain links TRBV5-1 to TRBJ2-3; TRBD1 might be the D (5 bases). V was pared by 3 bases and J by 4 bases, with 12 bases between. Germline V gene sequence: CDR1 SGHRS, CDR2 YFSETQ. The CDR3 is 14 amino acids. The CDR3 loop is CASSWQGFPDTQYF. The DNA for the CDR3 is TGCGCCAGCAGCTGGCAGGGTTTTCCAGATACGCAGTATTTT.

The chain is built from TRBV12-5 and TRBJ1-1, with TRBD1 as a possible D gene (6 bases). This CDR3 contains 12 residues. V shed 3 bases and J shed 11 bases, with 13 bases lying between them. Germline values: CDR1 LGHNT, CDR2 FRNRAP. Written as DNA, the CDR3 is TGTGCTAGTGGTTTTGGTGGAAGGGGGGCTTTCTTT. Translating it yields CASGFGGRGAFF. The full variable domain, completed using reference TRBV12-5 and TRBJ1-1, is DARVTQTPRHKVTEMGQEVTMRCQPILGHNTVFWYRQTMMQGLELLAYFRNRAPLDDSGMPKDRFSAEMPDATLATLKIQPSEPRDSAVYFCASGFGGRGAFFGQGTRLTVV.

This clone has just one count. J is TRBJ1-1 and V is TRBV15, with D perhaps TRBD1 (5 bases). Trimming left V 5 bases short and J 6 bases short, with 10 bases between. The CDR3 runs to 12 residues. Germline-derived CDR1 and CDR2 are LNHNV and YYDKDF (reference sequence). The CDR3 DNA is TGTGCCACCAGCTCCCGGGGGGCTGAAGCTTTCTTT. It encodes CATSSRGAEAFF.

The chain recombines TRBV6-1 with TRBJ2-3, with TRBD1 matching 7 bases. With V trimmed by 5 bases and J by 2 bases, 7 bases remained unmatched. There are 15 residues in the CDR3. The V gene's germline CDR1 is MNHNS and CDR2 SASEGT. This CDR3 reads CASSRQGQLTDTQYF. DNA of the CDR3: TGTGCCAGCAGTCGACAGGGCCAACTCACAGATACGCAGTATTTT.

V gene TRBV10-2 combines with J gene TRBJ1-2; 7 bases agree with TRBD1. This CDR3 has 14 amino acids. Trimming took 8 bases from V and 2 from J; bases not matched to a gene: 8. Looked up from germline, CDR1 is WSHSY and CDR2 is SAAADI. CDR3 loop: CASPGQNPNYGYTF. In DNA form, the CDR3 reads TGCGCCAGCCCGGGACAGAACCCCAACTATGGCTACACCTTC.

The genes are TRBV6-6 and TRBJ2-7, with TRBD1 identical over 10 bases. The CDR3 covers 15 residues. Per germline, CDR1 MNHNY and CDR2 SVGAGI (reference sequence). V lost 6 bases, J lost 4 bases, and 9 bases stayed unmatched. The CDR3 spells CASSRDRGQGYEQYF. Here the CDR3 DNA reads TGTGCCAGCAGCAGGGACAGGGGACAAGGATACGAGCAGTACTTC.

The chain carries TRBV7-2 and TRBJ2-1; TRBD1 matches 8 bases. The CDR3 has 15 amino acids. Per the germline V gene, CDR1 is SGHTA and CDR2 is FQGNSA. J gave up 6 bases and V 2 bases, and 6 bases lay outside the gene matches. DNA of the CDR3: TGTGCCAGCAGCTTATACAGGACAGGGTCCAATGAGCAGTTCTTC. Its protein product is CASSLYRTGSNEQFF. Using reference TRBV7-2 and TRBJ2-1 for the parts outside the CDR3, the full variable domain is GAGVSQSPSNKVTEKGKDVELRCDPISGHTALYWYRQSLGQGLEFLIYFQGNSAPDKSGLPSDRFSAERTGGSVSTLTIQRTQQEDSAVYLCASSLYRTGSNEQFFGPGTRLTVL.

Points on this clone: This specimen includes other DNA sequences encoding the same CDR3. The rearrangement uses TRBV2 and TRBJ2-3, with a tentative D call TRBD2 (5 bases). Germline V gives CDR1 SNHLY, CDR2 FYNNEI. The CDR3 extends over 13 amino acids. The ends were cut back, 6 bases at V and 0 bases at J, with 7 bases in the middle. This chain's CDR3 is CASRRTSTDTQYF. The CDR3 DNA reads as TGTGCCAGCAGGAGGACTAGCACAGATACGCAGTATTTT. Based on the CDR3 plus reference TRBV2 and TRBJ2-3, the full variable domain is EPEVTQTPSHQVTQMGQEVILRCVPISNHLYFYWYRQILGQKVEFLVSFYNNEISEKSEIFDDQFSVERPDGSNFTLKIRSTKLEDSAMYFCASRRTSTDTQYFGPGTRLTVL.

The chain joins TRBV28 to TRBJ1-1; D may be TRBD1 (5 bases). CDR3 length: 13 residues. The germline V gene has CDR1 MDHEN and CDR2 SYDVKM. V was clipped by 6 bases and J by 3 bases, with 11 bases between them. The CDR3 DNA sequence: TGTGCCAGCAGCCCCGACAGTTACACTGAAGCTTTCTTT. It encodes CASSPDSYTEAFF.

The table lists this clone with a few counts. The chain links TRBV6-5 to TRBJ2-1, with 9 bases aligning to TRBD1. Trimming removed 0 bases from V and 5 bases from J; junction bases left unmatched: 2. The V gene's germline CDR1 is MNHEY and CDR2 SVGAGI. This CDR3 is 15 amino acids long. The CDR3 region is CASSYSRTGDNEQFF. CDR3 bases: TGTGCCAGCAGTTACTCTAGGACAGGGGACAATGAGCAGTTCTTC.